The 29 T cell receptor beta chains reported below all come from one sample, sequenced in a study of human T cells and chemical hapten exposure. RNA extraction used unfractionated whole blood as the source of total RNA. TCRdb recomputed calls from the 5' RACE reads with MiXCR, one row per CDR3 protein. The repertoire holds under 150,000 distinct CDR3 sequences, around 20% seen once, with roughly 2.8% in the top ten. These TCRs come from a human donor in good health.

This clonotype appeared a few times. V is TRBV2 and J is TRBJ1-1; tentatively, D is TRBD1 (5 bases). The germline CDR1 and CDR2 sequences are SNHLY and FYNNEI. The CDR3 loop spans 15 amino acids. The V and J ends lost 2 bases and 11 bases respectively, with 21 bases between them. The CDR3 DNA reads as TGTGCCAGCAGTGAAAACCGTGGAGGGGCCGTTCGGGCTTTCTTT. This sequence encodes CASSENRGGAVRAFF.

This clonotype was counted once. The CDR3 nucleotides read TGCGCCAGCAGCCAAGTCCGAGCTAACACTGAAGCTTTCTTT. It encodes CASSQVRANTEAFF. The V and J genes are TRBV4-1 and TRBJ1-1; D is unresolved. The CDR3 is 14 amino acids. With 1 base removed from V and 2 bases from J, the gap between germline ends came to 8 bases. Germline V lookup: CDR1 MGHRA, CDR2 YSYEKL.

This clonotype occurred many times. This chain connects TRBV7-2 to TRBJ2-3; D is unclear. CDR1 SGHTA and CDR2 FQGNSA come from the germline V gene. V dropped 0 bases and J dropped 4 bases, with 5 bases sitting between them. CDR3 length: 13 amino acids. The CDR3 protein is CASSLALADTQYF. CDR3 DNA: TGTGCCAGCAGCTTAGCTTTGGCAGATACGCAGTATTTT.

The chain has TRBV9 and TRBJ2-7; D gene ambiguous. Trimming stripped 0 bases from V and 2 bases from J, with 12 bases between. The length of the CDR3 is 15 residues. Looked up from germline, CDR1 is SGDLS and CDR2 is YYNGEE. The DNA of the CDR3 is TGTGCCAGCAGCGTAGATTCGGGCAAGACCTACGAGCAGTACTTC. It yields the protein CASSVDSGKTYEQYF.

There are a few counts of this clonotype. V usage is TRBV5-1 and J usage is TRBJ2-5, with 7 bases matching TRBD2. This CDR3 region has 12 residues. V dropped 4 bases and J dropped 6; count of bases not matched to a gene: 3. The V gene's germline CDR1 is SGHRS and CDR2 YFSETQ. CDR3 nucleotides: TGCGCCAGCAGCCCTAGCGGACAGACCCAGTACTTC. This translates into CASSPSGQTQYF.

The chain couples TRBV5-1 to TRBJ2-1, with D unclear. Germline V gene sequence: CDR1 SGHRS, CDR2 YFSETQ. The CDR3 has 15 amino acids. Trimming stripped 0 bases from V and 8 bases from J, with 15 bases between. CDR3 loop: CASSLEGAGLDEQFF. The CDR3 DNA reads as TGCGCCAGCAGCTTGGAGGGCGCCGGGCTTGATGAGCAGTTCTTC.

At least ten counts were recorded for this clonotype. The rearrangement joins TRBV6-6 to TRBJ1-2; 8 nucleotides match TRBD1. This CDR3 contains 15 residues. V was clipped by 7 bases and J by 2 bases; unmatched bases: 9. Looked up from germline, CDR1 is MNHNY and CDR2 is SVGAGI (reference sequence). The CDR3 coding sequence is TGTGCCAGCATCTTCCTCCGGGACAGGAACTATGGCTACACCTTC. The encoded protein is CASIFLRDRNYGYTF.

This clonotype was seen more than once but under ten times. The chain joins TRBV10-3 to TRBJ2-2, with TRBD2 matching over 9 bases. V trimming: 6 bases; J trimming: 0 bases; junction bases outside the gene matches: 2. CDR3 length: 15 amino acids. CDR1 and CDR2 (germline): ENHRY, SYGVKD. DNA for the CDR3: TGTGCCATCAGAATAGCGGGAGCGAACACCGGGGAGCTGTTTTTT. Translation: CAIRIAGANTGELFF.

This clonotype has just a few counts. This chain links TRBV29-1 with TRBJ2-6; D gene ambiguous. Trimming pared 7 bases from V and 2 bases from J, leaving 12 bases between. This CDR3 is 14 amino acids long. CDR1 is SQVTM and CDR2 is ANQGSEA in the germline V gene. The CDR3 DNA reads as TGCAGCGCCGTTGTCGCTACTGGGGCCAACGTCCTGACTTTC. Translating gives CSAVVATGANVLTF.

This clonotype was observed a handful of times. This chain joins TRBV28 and TRBJ2-1; 9 bases align to TRBD2. CDR1 is MDHEN and CDR2 is SYDVKM in the germline V gene. CDR3 length: 17 residues. V dropped 3 bases and J dropped 7; count of bases not matched to a gene: 13. CDR3 coding DNA: TGTGCCAGCAGTTTTGCCCGATCGACTAGCGGCGGGAATGAGCAGTTCTTC. This codes for CASSFARSTSGGNEQFF.

The chain employs TRBV20-1 and TRBJ1-1; weak D call: TRBD1 (5 bases). The CDR3 loop spans 15 amino acids. Germline assignment: CDR1 DFQATT and CDR2 SNEGSKA (reference sequence). CDR3 amino acids: CIPRQGESLNTEAFF. DNA for the CDR3: TGCATTCCCAGGCAGGGCGAATCCCTGAACACTGAAGCTTTCTTT.

This clonotype was seen only a few times. This rearrangement joins TRBV4-1 to TRBJ1-5; D may be TRBD1 (5 bases). The CDR3 covers 16 residues. Germline CDR1 is MGHRA and CDR2 is YSYEKL. Trimming removed 0 bases from V and 4 bases from J, with 13 bases in between. CDR3 residues: CASSQDLGTVNQPQHF. The CDR3 DNA reads TGCGCCAGCAGCCAAGATTTGGGGACGGTTAATCAGCCCCAGCATTTT.

The chain carries TRBV30 and TRBJ2-2; a weak D match, TRBD2 (5 bases). Germline lookup yields CDR1 GTSNPN and CDR2 SVGIG (reference sequence). This CDR3 has 15 amino acids. V lost 0 bases and J lost 1, with 9 bases in between. CDR3 coding DNA: TGTGCCTGGAGTGTAAGCGGAGTGAACACCGGGGAGCTGTTTTTT. The encoded protein is CAWSVSGVNTGELFF.

The genes are TRBV20-1 and TRBJ2-1, with TRBD2 matching 8 bases. Germline CDR1 is DFQATT and CDR2 is SNEGSKA (reference sequence). J was trimmed by 6 bases and V by 5 bases; bases with no gene match: 6. The CDR3 runs to 13 residues. The CDR3 loop reads CSARGAGVNEQFF. The CDR3 region has the DNA TGCAGTGCTCGAGGAGCGGGAGTCAATGAGCAGTTCTTC.

The V gene is TRBV7-9, the J gene TRBJ1-4, with D perhaps matching TRBD1 (6 bases). There are 15 residues in the CDR3. The germline V and J ends were trimmed by 5 bases and 1 base, with 11 bases remaining between them. Per germline, CDR1 SEHNR and CDR2 FQNEAQ (reference sequence). Here the CDR3 DNA reads TGTGCCAGCAGCCCACAGGGAGGAACTAATGAAAAACTGTTTTTT. This codes for CASSPQGGTNEKLFF.

This clonotype was detected a few times. The gene calls are TRBV6-6 and TRBJ2-3; D call uncertain. CDR1 and CDR2 (germline): MNHNY, SVGAGI (reference sequence). The CDR3 runs to 13 residues. V shed 7 bases and J shed 2 bases, with 10 bases lying between them. Here the CDR3 reads CASKHLNTDTQYF. Here the CDR3 DNA reads TGTGCCAGCAAACATCTAAACACAGATACGCAGTATTTT.

In this sample, this clonotype turned up a few times. The CDR3 DNA follows: TGCAGTGCCTTCCCAGGGGGCTCATATCAGCCCCAGCATTTT. Translated: CSAFPGGSYQPQHF. The chain employs TRBV20-1 and TRBJ1-5; 8 bases agree with TRBD1. Germline loops: CDR1 DFQATT, CDR2 SNEGSKA (reference sequence). This CDR3 comprises 14 residues. V trimming: 6 bases; J trimming: 5 bases; junction bases outside the gene matches: 9.

This clonotype was counted a single time. The chain uses TRBV4-2 and TRBJ2-7, with 8 bases aligning to TRBD2. Germline V gene sequence: CDR1 LGHNA, CDR2 YNFKEQ. The V gene end was trimmed by 1 base and the J gene end by 4 bases; junction bases not matched to a gene: 3. The CDR3 runs 14 residues. CDR3 in amino acids: CASSQVLAVYEQYF. The DNA for the CDR3 is TGTGCCAGCAGCCAAGTACTAGCGGTATACGAGCAGTACTTC.

The genes are TRBV9 and TRBJ2-4; D not certain. This CDR3 has 13 amino acids. The germline gives CDR1 SGDLS, CDR2 YYNGEE. The V gene lost 3 bases and the J gene lost 4 bases, with 8 bases spanning the gap. The CDR3: CASSGAPKNIQYF. CDR3 coding DNA: TGTGCCAGCAGCGGGGCACCGAAAAACATTCAGTACTTC.

There are a few counts of this clonotype. The chain recombines TRBV24-1 with TRBJ2-1, with TRBD1 as a possible D gene (6 bases). The germline gives CDR1 KGHDR, CDR2 SFDVKD. The length of the CDR3 is 15 residues. The V gene lost 0 bases and the J gene lost 7 bases, with 12 bases spanning the gap. Here the CDR3 reads CATSDLGQSRNEQFF. The CDR3 nucleotides are TGTGCCACCAGTGATTTGGGACAGAGCAGGAATGAGCAGTTCTTC.

In the case of this clonotype: A read error may produce the germline difference seen at one junction end. V is TRBV9 and J is TRBJ1-1; perhaps TRBD1 as D (5 bases). CDR3 length: 14 amino acids. The germline V gene has CDR1 SGDLS and CDR2 YYNGEE. CDR3 loop: CPSSVGDGGTEAFF. For the CDR3, the DNA is TGTCCCAGCAGCGTAGGGGACGGCGGCACTGAAGCTTTCTTT. The whole variable domain, filled in from reference TRBV9 and TRBJ1-1, reads DSGVTQTPKHLITATGQRVTLRCSPRSGDLSVYWYQQSLDQGLQFLIQYYNGEERAKGNILERFSAQQFPDLHSELNLSSLELGDSALYFCPSSVGDGGTEAFFGQGTRLTVV.

The rearrangement uses TRBV2 and TRBJ1-6, with a weak D call TRBD1 (6 bases). The V gene lost 7 bases and the J gene lost 5 bases, with 18 bases spanning the gap. The germline CDR1 and CDR2 sequences are SNHLY and FYNNEI. This CDR3 contains 16 residues. CDR3 nucleotide sequence: TGTGCCAGCACCCTCCGACGGGGGGCTGATAATTCACCCCTCCACTTT. This encodes CASTLRRGADNSPLHF.

This clonotype was counted only a few times. This sequence joins TRBV11-2 and TRBJ2-2; possibly TRBD1 for D (6 bases). V lost 5 bases and J 2 bases, leaving 15 bases between the germline ends. This CDR3 region has 16 residues. Germline values: CDR1 SGHAT, CDR2 FQNNGV. CDR3 bases: TGTGCCAGCAGCGCCACCCTACAGGGAAACACCGGGGAGCTGTTTTTT. Its translation: CASSATLQGNTGELFF.

This clonotype appeared a few times. The chain employs TRBV20-1 and TRBJ2-3; unclear D gene. The CDR3 has 13 residues. Trimming removed 5 bases from V and 2 bases from J, with 11 bases in between. Germline loops: CDR1 DFQATT, CDR2 SNEGSKA (reference sequence). CDR3 nucleotides: TGCAGTGCTTGGGGTTACTTCACAGATACGCAGTATTTT. This sequence encodes CSAWGYFTDTQYF.

This clonotype has more than one count but fewer than ten. The rearrangement links TRBV19 to TRBJ2-7; 13 bases line up with TRBD2. V was pared by 3 bases and J by 2 bases, with 4 bases of the junction left unmatched. This CDR3 comprises 16 residues. The germline CDR1 and CDR2 sequences are LNHDA and SQIVND (reference sequence). In DNA form, the CDR3 reads TGTGCCAGTAGTATCGGACTAGCGGGAGTTCCCTACGAGCAGTACTTC. Protein sequence: CASSIGLAGVPYEQYF. Full variable domain (rest looked up from reference TRBV19 and TRBJ2-7): DGGITQSPKYLFRKEGQNVTLSCEQNLNHDAMYWYRQDPGQGLRLIYYSQIVNDFQKGDIAEGYSVSREKKESFPLTVTSAQKNPTAFYLCASSIGLAGVPYEQYFGPGTRLTVT.

The chain is built from TRBV4-1 and TRBJ1-3; D is unclear. Germline CDR1 is MGHRA and CDR2 is YSYEKL. V gave up 0 bases and J gave up 4 bases, with 4 bases separating them. The CDR3 loop spans 13 amino acids. The CDR3 is CASSQDTGNTIYF. CDR3 in DNA: TGCGCCAGCAGCCAAGATACAGGAAACACCATATATTTT.

The gene calls are TRBV7-9 and TRBJ2-3; TRBD2 matches 7 bases. Germline loops: CDR1 SEHNR, CDR2 FQNEAQ (reference sequence). V lost 5 bases to trimming and J lost 2 bases; unmatched junction nucleotides: 4. The CDR3 totals 14 residues. The CDR3, as DNA: TGTGCCAGCAGCGTGACTAGCAACACAGATACGCAGTATTTT. Protein: CASSVTSNTDTQYF. The variable domain in full, completed from reference TRBV7-9 and TRBJ2-3, reads DTGVSQNPRHKITKRGQNVTFRCDPISEHNRLYWYRQTLGQGPEFLTYFQNEAQLEKSRLLSDRFSAERPKGSFSTLEIQRTEQGDSAMYLCASSVTSNTDTQYFGPGTRLTVL.

This clonotype appeared many times. The chain uses TRBV6-6 and TRBJ1-1; D is unresolved. There are 11 residues in the CDR3. Trimming took 4 bases from V and 8 from J, leaving 8 bases between them. CDR1 is MNHNY and CDR2 is SVGAGI in the germline V gene (reference sequence). This CDR3 reads CASSLGSEAFF. The CDR3 nucleotides read TGTGCCAGCAGTTTGGGCTCCGAAGCTTTCTTT.

J is TRBJ1-1 and V is TRBV29-1, with a tentative D call TRBD1 (5 bases). The V and J ends lost 3 bases and 0 bases respectively, with 14 bases between them. This CDR3 has 15 amino acids. Looked up from germline, CDR1 is SQVTM and CDR2 is ANQGSEA. CDR3 in DNA: TGCAGCGTTGATCGCTCGGGGGGGGTGAACACTGAAGCTTTCTTT. This gives the protein CSVDRSGGVNTEAFF.